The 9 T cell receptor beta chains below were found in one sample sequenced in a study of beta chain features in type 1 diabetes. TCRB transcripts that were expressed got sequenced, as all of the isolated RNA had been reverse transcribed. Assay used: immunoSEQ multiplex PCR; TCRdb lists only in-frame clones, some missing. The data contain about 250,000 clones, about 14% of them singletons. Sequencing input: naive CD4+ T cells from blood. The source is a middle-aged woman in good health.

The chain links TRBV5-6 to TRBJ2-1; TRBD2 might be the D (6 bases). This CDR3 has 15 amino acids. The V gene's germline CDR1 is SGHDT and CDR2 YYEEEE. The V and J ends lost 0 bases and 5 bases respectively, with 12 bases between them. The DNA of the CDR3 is TGTGCCAGCAGCTTGGCCTCGGGAGCAAACAATGAGCAGTTCTTC. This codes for CASSLASGANNEQFF.

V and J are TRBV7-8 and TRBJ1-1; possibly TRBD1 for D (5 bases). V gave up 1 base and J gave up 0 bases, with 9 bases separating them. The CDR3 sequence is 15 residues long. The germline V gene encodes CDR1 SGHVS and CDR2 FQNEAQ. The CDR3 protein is CASSLVRAMNTEAFF. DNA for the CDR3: TGTGCCAGCAGCTTAGTCAGGGCGATGAACACTGAAGCTTTCTTT. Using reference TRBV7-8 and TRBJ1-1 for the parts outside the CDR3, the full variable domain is GAGVSQSPRYKVAKRGQDVALRCDPISGHVSLFWYQQALGQGPEFLTYFQNEAQLDKSGLPSDRFFAERPEGSVSTLKIQRTQQEDSAVYLCASSLVRAMNTEAFFGQGTRLTVV.

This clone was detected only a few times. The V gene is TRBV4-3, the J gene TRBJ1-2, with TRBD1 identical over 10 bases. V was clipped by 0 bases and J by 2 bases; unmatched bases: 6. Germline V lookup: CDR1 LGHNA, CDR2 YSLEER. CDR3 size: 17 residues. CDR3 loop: CASSQEQGQGRNYGYTF. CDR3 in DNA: TGCGCCAGCAGCCAAGAACAGGGACAGGGGAGGAACTATGGCTACACCTTC.

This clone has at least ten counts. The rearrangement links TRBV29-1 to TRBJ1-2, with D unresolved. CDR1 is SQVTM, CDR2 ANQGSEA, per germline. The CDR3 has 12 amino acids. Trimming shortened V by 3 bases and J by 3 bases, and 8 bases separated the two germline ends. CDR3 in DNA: TGCAGCGTTGATCGCCGAGACTATGGCTACACCTTC. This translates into CSVDRRDYGYTF. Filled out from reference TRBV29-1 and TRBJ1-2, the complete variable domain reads SAVISQKPSRDICQRGTSLTIQCQVDSQVTMMFWYRQQPGQSLTLIATANQGSEATYESGFVIDKFPISRPNLTFSTLTVSNMSPEDSSIYLCSVDRRDYGYTFGSGTRLTVV.

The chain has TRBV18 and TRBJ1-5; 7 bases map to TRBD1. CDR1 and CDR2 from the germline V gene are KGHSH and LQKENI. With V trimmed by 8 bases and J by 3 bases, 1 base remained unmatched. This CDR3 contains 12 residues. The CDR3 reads CASGTANQPQHF. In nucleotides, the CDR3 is TGTGCCAGCGGGACAGCCAATCAGCCCCAGCATTTT.

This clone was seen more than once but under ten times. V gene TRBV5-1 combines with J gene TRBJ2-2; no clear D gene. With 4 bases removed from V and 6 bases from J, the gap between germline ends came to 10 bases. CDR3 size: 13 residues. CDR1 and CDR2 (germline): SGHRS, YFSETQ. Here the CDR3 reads CASSPDFAGELFF. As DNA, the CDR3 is TGCGCCAGCAGCCCCGACTTCGCCGGGGAGCTGTTTTTT.

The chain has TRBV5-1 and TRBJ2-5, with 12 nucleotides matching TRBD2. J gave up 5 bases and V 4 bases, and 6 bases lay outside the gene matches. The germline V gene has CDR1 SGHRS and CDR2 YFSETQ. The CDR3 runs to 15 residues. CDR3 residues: CASSAGLAGSETQYF. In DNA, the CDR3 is TGCGCCAGCAGCGCCGGACTAGCGGGGAGCGAGACCCAGTACTTC.

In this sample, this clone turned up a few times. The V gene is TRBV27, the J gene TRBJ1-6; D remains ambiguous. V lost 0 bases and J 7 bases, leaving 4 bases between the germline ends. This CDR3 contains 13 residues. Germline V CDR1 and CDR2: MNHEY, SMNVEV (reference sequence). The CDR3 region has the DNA TGTGCCAGCAGTTTATCGGAGAATTCACCCCTCCACTTT. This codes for CASSLSENSPLHF.

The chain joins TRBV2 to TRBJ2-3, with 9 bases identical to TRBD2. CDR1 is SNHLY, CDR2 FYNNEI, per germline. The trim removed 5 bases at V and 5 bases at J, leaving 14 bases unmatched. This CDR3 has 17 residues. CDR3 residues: CASSLEMAGLAGDTQYF. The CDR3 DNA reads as TGTGCCAGCAGTTTAGAGATGGCGGGACTAGCTGGAGATACGCAGTATTTT.